The 31 T cell receptor beta chains in this list originate from one sample, sequenced in a study of blood T cell repertoires in COVID-19. Clones were sequenced by immunoSEQ multiplex PCR, and TCRdb holds only the in-frame ones, with some missing. The repertoire holds about 13,000 clones, with approximately 91% as singletons. The sample taken for sequencing was peripheral blood. These receptors came from a human donor in a cohort sampled during active COVID-19.

The table lists this clone with a few counts. The DNA for the CDR3 is TGTGCCAGTAGTACCCGTACTACCGCAGCTTTCTTT. The encoded protein is CASSTRTTAAFF. The chain employs TRBV19 and TRBJ1-1; no clear D. Germline loops: CDR1 LNHDA, CDR2 SQIVND (reference sequence). CDR3 length: 12 residues. Trimming removed 4 bases at V and 10 bases at J, with 13 bases between. The entire variable domain, with the rest obtained from reference TRBV19 and TRBJ1-1, is as follows: DGGITQSPKYLFRKEGQNVTLSCEQNLNHDAMYWYRQDPGQGLRLIYYSQIVNDFQKGDIAEGYSVSREKKESFPLTVTSAQKNPTAFYLCASSTRTTAAFFGQGTRLTVV.

This chain uses TRBV6-5 with TRBJ2-4; TRBD1 might be the D (6 bases). CDR1 and CDR2 from the germline V gene are MNHEY and SVGAGI. V was cut by 1 base and J by 3 bases, with 10 bases left in between. The CDR3 sequence is 15 residues long. The CDR3 coding sequence is TGTGCCAGCAGTTACTTACAGGGTGACAAAAACATTCAGTACTTC. The encoded protein is CASSYLQGDKNIQYF.

V gene TRBV15 combines with J gene TRBJ1-1; the D gene is possibly TRBD1 (5 bases). Germline CDR1 is LNHNV and CDR2 is YYDKDF (reference sequence). V lost 1 base and J 1 base, leaving 7 bases between the germline ends. This CDR3 has 14 residues. The CDR3 spells CATSRGTGNTEAFF. The CDR3 bases are TGTGCCACCAGCAGAGGAACAGGGAACACTGAAGCTTTCTTT. Together with reference TRBV15 and TRBJ1-1, the CDR3 gives the full variable domain: DAMVIQNPRYQVTQFGKPVTLSCSQTLNHNVMYWYQQKSSQAPKLLFHYYDKDFNNEADTPDNFQSRRPNTSFCFLDIRSPGLGDTAMYLCATSRGTGNTEAFFGQGTRLTVV.

The chain employs TRBV14 and TRBJ1-2; TRBD1 matches 7 bases. The germline CDR1 and CDR2 sequences are SGHDN and FVKESK. This CDR3 has 15 residues. Trimming removed 3 bases from V and 4 bases from J; junction bases left unmatched: 8. The CDR3 protein is CASSHHRDRIYGYTF. CDR3 bases: TGTGCCAGCAGCCACCACCGGGACAGAATCTATGGCTACACCTTC.

The rearrangement links TRBV29-1 to TRBJ2-2; 7 bases are shared with TRBD1. The CDR3 is 14 residues long. Trimming at V came to 3 bases and at J to 0 bases, leaving 1 base not matched to a gene. Germline lookup yields CDR1 SQVTM and CDR2 ANQGSEA. The chain's CDR3 is CSVEQGANTGELFF. CDR3 nucleotide sequence: TGCAGCGTTGAGCAGGGGGCGAACACCGGGGAGCTGTTTTTT.

The rearrangement uses TRBV7-9 and TRBJ2-5; perhaps TRBD2 as D (6 bases). Looked up from germline, CDR1 is SEHNR and CDR2 is FQNEAQ (reference sequence). The CDR3 totals 14 residues. V was pared by 5 bases and J by 2 bases, with 12 bases between. This CDR3 reads CASSPRTTQETQYF. DNA for the CDR3: TGTGCCAGCAGCCCTAGGACTACGCAAGAGACCCAGTACTTC.

V and J are TRBV11-2 and TRBJ2-1, with TRBD1 identical over 10 bases. Trimming at V came to 5 bases and at J to 7 bases, leaving 8 bases not matched to a gene. Germline V gives CDR1 SGHAT, CDR2 FQNNGV. This CDR3 has 15 residues. CDR3 DNA: TGTGCCAGCAGCCACCCGGGACAGGGGACAAATGAGCAGTTCTTC. Protein product: CASSHPGQGTNEQFF. The entire variable domain, with the rest obtained from reference TRBV11-2 and TRBJ2-1, is as follows: EAGVAQSPRYKIIEKRQSVAFWCNPISGHATLYWYQQILGQGPKLLIQFQNNGVVDDSQLPKDRFSAERLKGVDSTLKIQPAKLEDSAVYLCASSHPGQGTNEQFFGPGTRLTVL.

The chain combines TRBV10-3 with TRBJ2-3; D possibly corresponds to TRBD1 (6 bases). This CDR3 comprises 14 residues. With 6 bases removed from V and 0 bases from J, the gap between germline ends came to 10 bases. The germline CDR1 and CDR2 sequences are ENHRY and SYGVKD. As DNA, the CDR3 is TGTGCCATCAGAAGGGACATTAGCACAGATACGCAGTATTTT. The encoded protein is CAIRRDISTDTQYF.

The chain recombines TRBV3-1 (or the pseudogene TRBV3-2) with TRBJ2-7, with 11 bases matching TRBD2. CDR3 length: 14 residues. V dropped 1 base and J dropped 8; count of bases not matched to a gene: 4. Germline CDR1 is LGHDT and CDR2 is YNNKEL (reference sequence). The CDR3 sequence: CASSQVAGGPKQYF. The DNA for the CDR3 is TGTGCCAGCAGCCAAGTAGCGGGGGGGCCGAAGCAGTACTTC.

CDR3 in DNA: TGTGCCAGTAGAAACCCCGGCGGGAGCACAGATACGCAGTATTTT. It specifies CASRNPGGSTDTQYF. The gene calls are TRBV19 and TRBJ2-3, with D possibly being TRBD2 (5 bases). The germline V gene has CDR1 LNHDA and CDR2 SQIVND (reference sequence). CDR3 size: 15 residues. Trimming cost V 6 bases and J 0 bases, with 13 bases left between them.

This chain links TRBV6-6 with TRBJ2-1; 8 bases are a match to TRBD2. The CDR3 covers 13 residues. Looked up from germline, CDR1 is MNHNY and CDR2 is SVGAGI (reference sequence). With V trimmed by 5 bases and J by 7 bases, 4 bases remained unmatched. CDR3 in DNA: TGTGCCAGCAGTCTGCCGGGGGGGAATGAGCAGTTCTTC. It encodes CASSLPGGNEQFF.

This clone has more than one count but fewer than ten. The chain is built from TRBV6-2 or TRBV6-3 and TRBJ2-7; 9 bases line up with TRBD2. Per the germline V gene, CDR1 is MNHEY and CDR2 is SVGEGT. V was pared by 4 bases and J by 4 bases, with 8 bases of the junction left unmatched. This CDR3 region has 15 residues. The CDR3 DNA reads as TGTGCCAGCAGTTTTGCGGGAGGGCCCTCGTACGAGCAGTACTTC. Translation gives CASSFAGGPSYEQYF.

The chain links TRBV9 to TRBJ2-1; 11 bases map to TRBD2. Germline loops: CDR1 SGDLS, CDR2 YYNGEE. V shed 3 bases and J 9 bases; nucleotides not matched to a gene: 11. The CDR3 consists of 16 residues. The CDR3 loop is CASSEIFTSGSAEQFF. DNA of the CDR3: TGTGCCAGCAGCGAGATCTTTACTAGCGGGAGTGCTGAGCAGTTCTTC.

This clone was found a few times. The V and J genes are TRBV5-1 and TRBJ1-2, with D maybe TRBD1 (6 bases). The germline gives CDR1 SGHRS, CDR2 YFSETQ. CDR3 size: 14 residues. Deletions cut 1 base from V and 2 bases from J, with 9 bases between. The CDR3 DNA follows: TGCGCCAGCAGCTTGTTTGACAGGAACTATGGCTACACCTTC. The encoded protein is CASSLFDRNYGYTF.

A single count supports this clone. The DNA is omitted, as the CDR3 cannot be located on it reliably, and the CDR3 follows TCRdb's listing. V is TRBV27 and J is TRBJ1-3. The CDR3 is 13 amino acids in total, end residues counted. The germline gives CDR1 MNHEY, CDR2 SMNVEV (reference sequence). CDR3 amino acids: CASSSSGGNTIYF.

The chain uses TRBV5-1 and TRBJ2-7; 8 bases fit TRBD1. V shed 0 bases and J 0 bases; nucleotides not matched to a gene: 8. The germline V gene has CDR1 SGHRS and CDR2 YFSETQ. This CDR3 spans 17 amino acids. CDR3 loop: CASSLGFGQGSSYEQYF. Here the CDR3 DNA reads TGCGCCAGCAGCTTGGGATTCGGACAGGGAAGCTCCTACGAGCAGTACTTC.

This clone appeared a few times. This chain connects TRBV7-2 to TRBJ2-7; 7 nucleotides align to TRBD2. Germline CDR1 SGHTA, CDR2 FQGNSA. This CDR3 comprises 15 residues. Trimming removed 4 bases from V and 0 bases from J; junction bases left unmatched: 6. Written as DNA, the CDR3 is TGTGCCAGCAGCTCCACGGGGGGAGACTCCTACGAGCAGTACTTC. This translates into CASSSTGGDSYEQYF.

The chain has TRBV3-1 (or the pseudogene TRBV3-2) and TRBJ1-1; D unresolved. Trimming pared 0 bases from V and 2 bases from J, leaving 7 bases between. The CDR3 runs 14 residues. CDR1 and CDR2 from the germline V gene are LGHDT and YNNKEL (reference sequence). The CDR3 DNA sequence: TGTGCCAGCAGCCAAGACATTCATAACACTGAAGCTTTCTTT. It specifies CASSQDIHNTEAFF.

A single count supports this clone. This chain joins TRBV6-5 and TRBJ2-5; 8 bases are a match to TRBD2. This CDR3 has 16 amino acids. With 2 bases clipped from V and 2 bases from J, the junction kept 7 bases outside the gene matches. CDR1 is MNHEY and CDR2 is SVGAGI in the germline V gene. The CDR3 nucleotides read TGTGCCAGCAGTTACGGGCCTACTAGCGGACAAGAGACCCAGTACTTC. This gives the protein CASSYGPTSGQETQYF.

The chain has TRBV28 and TRBJ1-5; the D gene is possibly TRBD1 (5 bases). The germline V and J ends were trimmed by 6 bases and 5 bases, with 14 bases remaining between them. CDR1 MDHEN and CDR2 SYDVKM come from the germline V gene. This CDR3 has 14 residues. DNA of the CDR3: TGTGCCAGCAGCTATAGACAGTCTCATCAGCCCCAGCATTTT. Its protein product is CASSYRQSHQPQHF.

As regards this clone: The identical CDR3 is also encoded by other nucleotide sequences in the sample. The rearrangement links TRBV19 to TRBJ2-7; TRBD1 matches at 9 bases. The junction had 3 bases not matched to a gene; V was cut back by 3 bases and J by 3 bases. The germline CDR1 and CDR2 sequences are LNHDA and SQIVND (reference sequence). The CDR3 is 14 residues long. The CDR3 DNA reads as TGTGCCAGTAGTATGGGACAGGGAGGCTACGAGCAGTACTTC. Its translation is CASSMGQGGYEQYF.

The chain is built from TRBV5-1 and TRBJ1-6; possibly TRBD1 for D (6 bases). Germline V gene sequence: CDR1 SGHRS, CDR2 YFSETQ. V shed 4 bases and J shed 10 bases, with 15 bases lying between them. The CDR3 sequence is 14 residues long. The CDR3 is CASSLPDRESPLHF. The CDR3, as DNA: TGCGCCAGCAGCCTACCGGACAGAGAATCACCCCTCCACTTT.

The CDR3 region is CASSRDDRGPQGEQFF. The CDR3 DNA is TGCGCCAGCAGCCGAGATGACAGGGGCCCTCAGGGTGAGCAGTTCTTC. V is TRBV5-1 and J is TRBJ2-1, with 8 bases fitting TRBD1. The CDR3 has 16 residues. The germline CDR1 and CDR2 sequences are SGHRS and YFSETQ. With V trimmed by 4 bases and J by 9 bases, 15 bases remained unmatched.

In this sample, this clone turned up once. This rearrangement joins TRBV27 to TRBJ2-7; 7 bases map to TRBD2. CDR3 length equals 16 residues. V shed 4 bases and J 3 bases; nucleotides not matched to a gene: 12. Germline V lookup: CDR1 MNHEY, CDR2 SMNVEV (reference sequence). The CDR3 here is CASSYEPGGPLYEQYF. For the CDR3, the DNA is TGTGCCAGCAGTTACGAGCCGGGGGGTCCCCTCTACGAGCAGTACTTC.

V usage is TRBV20-1 and J usage is TRBJ1-1, with D hard to call. This CDR3 region has 11 residues. Trimming stripped 6 bases from V and 8 bases from J, with 13 bases between. Germline assignment: CDR1 DFQATT and CDR2 SNEGSKA (reference sequence). CDR3 DNA sequence: TGCAGTGCCAAGTTACTCAAAGAAGCTTTCTTT. It codes for CSAKLLKEAFF.

This clone occurred once. The chain couples TRBV19 to TRBJ2-3, with TRBD2 matching 8 bases. There are 14 residues in the CDR3. The germline V gene encodes CDR1 LNHDA and CDR2 SQIVND (reference sequence). V dropped 5 bases and J dropped 6; count of bases not matched to a gene: 7. CDR3 nucleotides: TGTGCCAGTAGTGACGGGACTAGGTCCGATACGCAGTATTTT. Translation: CASSDGTRSDTQYF.

This clone was seen a single time. The V and J genes are TRBV19 and TRBJ2-1; the D gene is possibly TRBD2 (5 bases). This CDR3 comprises 15 residues. Looked up from germline, CDR1 is LNHDA and CDR2 is SQIVND (reference sequence). V gave up 5 bases and J gave up 4 bases, with 15 bases separating them. DNA of the CDR3: TGTGCCAGTAGTTACGGGGATAGCGAGTACAATGAGCAGTTCTTC. It translates to CASSYGDSEYNEQFF.

As for this clone: Because the CDR3's place on the DNA is in doubt, the DNA is left out and the CDR3 is given as listed by TCRdb. This chain connects TRBV3-1 (or the pseudogene TRBV3-2) to TRBJ2-1; TRBD2 is taken as the D call from the table, unchecked against the DNA. CDR1 and CDR2 (germline): LGHDT, YNNKEL (reference sequence). The CDR3 length equals 12 residues, ends included. The CDR3 is CASSQVASGALF.

This sequence joins TRBV9 and TRBJ1-1, with D unclear. V shed 0 bases and J shed 1 base, with 16 bases lying between them. This CDR3 has 17 residues. The germline gives CDR1 SGDLS, CDR2 YYNGEE. The CDR3 region has the DNA TGTGCCAGCAGCGTAGGCGGGCTGGGCAGGTCGAACACTGAAGCTTTCTTT. It is translated as CASSVGGLGRSNTEAFF.

To note about this clone: Within the sample, other DNA sequences also encode this same CDR3. The gene calls are TRBV3-1 (or the pseudogene TRBV3-2) and TRBJ1-6, with a possible D match to TRBD1 (5 bases). The CDR3 spans 14 residues. V was shortened by 1 base and J by 6 bases, with 7 bases between the two germline ends. Germline-derived CDR1 and CDR2 are LGHDT and YNNKEL (reference sequence). The CDR3 bases are TGTGCCAGCAGCCAAGGTCAGGGTAATTCACCCCTCCACTTT. Amino acid sequence: CASSQGQGNSPLHF.

This chain connects TRBV27 to TRBJ1-1; a possible D gene is TRBD1 (5 bases). Looked up from germline, CDR1 is MNHEY and CDR2 is SMNVEV (reference sequence). The CDR3 sequence is 15 residues long. Trimming cost V 2 bases and J 4 bases, with 14 bases left between them. The CDR3 DNA sequence: TGTGCCAGCAGTTTACGGGGGAACTTGGCCACTGAAGCTTTCTTT. Its translation: CASSLRGNLATEAFF.